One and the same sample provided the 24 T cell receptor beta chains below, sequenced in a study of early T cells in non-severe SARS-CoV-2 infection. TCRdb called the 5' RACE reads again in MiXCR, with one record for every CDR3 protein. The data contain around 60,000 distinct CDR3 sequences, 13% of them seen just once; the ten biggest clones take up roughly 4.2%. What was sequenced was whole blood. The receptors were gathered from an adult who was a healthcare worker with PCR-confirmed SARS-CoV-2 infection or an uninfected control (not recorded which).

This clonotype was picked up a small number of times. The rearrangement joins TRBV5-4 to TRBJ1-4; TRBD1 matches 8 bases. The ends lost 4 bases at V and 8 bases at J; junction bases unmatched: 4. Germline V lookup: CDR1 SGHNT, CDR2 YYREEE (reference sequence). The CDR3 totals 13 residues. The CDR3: CASSRTGNEKLFF. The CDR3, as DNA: TGTGCCAGCAGCCGGACAGGGAACGAAAAACTGTTTTTT. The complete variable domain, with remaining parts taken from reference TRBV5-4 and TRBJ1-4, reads ETGVTQSPTHLIKTRGQQVTLRCSSQSGHNTVSWYQQALGQGPQFIFQYYREEENGRGNFPPRFSGLQFPNYSSELNVNALELDDSALYLCASSRTGNEKLFFGSGTQLSVL.

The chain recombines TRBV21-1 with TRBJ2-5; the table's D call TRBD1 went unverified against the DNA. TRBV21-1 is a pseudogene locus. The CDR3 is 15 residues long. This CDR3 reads CASSSPDREAETQYF. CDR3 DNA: TGTGCCAGCAGCTCCCCTGACAGGGAGGCAGAGACCCAGTACTTC.

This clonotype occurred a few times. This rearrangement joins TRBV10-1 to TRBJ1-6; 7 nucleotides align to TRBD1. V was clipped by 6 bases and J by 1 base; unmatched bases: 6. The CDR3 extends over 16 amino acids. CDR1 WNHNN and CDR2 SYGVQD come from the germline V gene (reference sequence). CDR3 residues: CASSAGTASYNSPLHF. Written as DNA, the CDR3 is TGCGCCAGCAGCGCCGGGACAGCTTCCTATAATTCACCCCTCCACTTT.

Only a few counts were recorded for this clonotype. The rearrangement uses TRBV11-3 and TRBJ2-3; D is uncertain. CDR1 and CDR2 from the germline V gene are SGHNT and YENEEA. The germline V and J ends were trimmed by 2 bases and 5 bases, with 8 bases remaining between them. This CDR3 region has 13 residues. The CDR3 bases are TGTGCCAGCAGCTTAAACGTCCAAGATACGCAGTATTTT. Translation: CASSLNVQDTQYF.

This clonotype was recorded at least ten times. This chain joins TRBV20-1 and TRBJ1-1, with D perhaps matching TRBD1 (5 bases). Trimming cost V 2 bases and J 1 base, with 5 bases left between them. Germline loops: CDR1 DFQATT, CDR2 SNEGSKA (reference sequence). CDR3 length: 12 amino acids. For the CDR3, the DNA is TGCAGTGCTAGACAGGGGAACACTGAAGCTTTCTTT. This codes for CSARQGNTEAFF.

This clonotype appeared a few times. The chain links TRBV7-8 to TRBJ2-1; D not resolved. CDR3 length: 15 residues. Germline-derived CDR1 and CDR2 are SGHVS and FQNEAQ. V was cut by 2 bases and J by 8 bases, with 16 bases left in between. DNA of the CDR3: TGTGCCAGCAGCTTATTTCTTGCCGCTAGTCATGAGCAGTTCTTC. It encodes CASSLFLAASHEQFF.

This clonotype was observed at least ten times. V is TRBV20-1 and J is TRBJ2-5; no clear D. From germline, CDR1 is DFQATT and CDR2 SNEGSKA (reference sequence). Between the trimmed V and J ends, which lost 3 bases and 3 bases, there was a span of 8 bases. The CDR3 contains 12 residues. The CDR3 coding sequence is TGCAGTGCTAGTAGGCAGAAAGAGACCCAGTACTTC. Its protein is CSASRQKETQYF.

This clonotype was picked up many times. CDR3 amino acids: CASSPHQGAIYQPQHF. The CDR3 DNA sequence: TGTGCCAGCAGCCCCCACCAGGGGGCCATTTATCAGCCCCAGCATTTT. This sequence joins TRBV7-8 and TRBJ1-5; 8 bases match TRBD1. After removal of 5 bases from V and 5 bases from J, the junction contained 11 bases not matched to a gene. Germline V lookup: CDR1 SGHVS, CDR2 FQNEAQ. The CDR3 loop spans 16 amino acids.

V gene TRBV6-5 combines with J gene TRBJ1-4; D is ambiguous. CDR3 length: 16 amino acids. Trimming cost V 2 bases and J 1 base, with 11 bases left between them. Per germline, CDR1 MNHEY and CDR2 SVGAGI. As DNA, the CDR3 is TGTGCCAGCAGTTACGGAGGGCCCCGAACTAATGAAAAACTGTTTTTT. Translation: CASSYGGPRTNEKLFF.

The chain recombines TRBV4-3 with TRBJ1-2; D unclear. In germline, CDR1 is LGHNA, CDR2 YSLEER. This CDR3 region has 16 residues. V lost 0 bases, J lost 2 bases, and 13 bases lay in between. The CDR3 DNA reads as TGCGCCAGCAGCCAAGATATATCCACAAGAAACTATGGCTACACCTTC. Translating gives CASSQDISTRNYGYTF.

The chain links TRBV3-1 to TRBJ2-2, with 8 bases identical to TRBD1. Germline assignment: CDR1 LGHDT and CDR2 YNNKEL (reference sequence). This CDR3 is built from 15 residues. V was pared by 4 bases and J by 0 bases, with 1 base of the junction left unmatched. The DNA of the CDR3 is TGTGCCAGCAGCCCAGGGGGCGCGAACACCGGGGAGCTGTTTTTT. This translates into CASSPGGANTGELFF.

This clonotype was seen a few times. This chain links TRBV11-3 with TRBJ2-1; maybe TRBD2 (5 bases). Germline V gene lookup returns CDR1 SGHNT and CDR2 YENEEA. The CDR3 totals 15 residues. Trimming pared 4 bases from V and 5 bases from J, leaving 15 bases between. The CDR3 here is CASSSGVAGDNEQFF. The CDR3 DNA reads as TGTGCCAGCAGCTCTGGGGTAGCCGGGGACAATGAGCAGTTCTTC. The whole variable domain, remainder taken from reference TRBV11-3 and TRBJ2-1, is EAGVVQSPRYKIIEKKQPVAFWCNPISGHNTLYWYLQNLGQGPELLIRYENEEAVDDSQLPKDRFSAERLKGVDSTLKIQPAELGDSAVYLCASSSGVAGDNEQFFGPGTRLTVL.

DNA for the CDR3: TGTGCCAGCAGCTTAACACAGGCCACAGATACGCAGTATTTT. It yields the protein CASSLTQATDTQYF. The rearrangement links TRBV7-2 to TRBJ2-3; possible D gene TRBD1, 5 bases. CDR3 length equals 14 residues. Trimming stripped 2 bases from V and 2 bases from J, with 8 bases between. Germline CDR1 is SGHTA and CDR2 is FQGNSA. The entire variable domain, with the rest obtained from reference TRBV7-2 and TRBJ2-3, is as follows: GAGVSQSPSNKVTEKGKDVELRCDPISGHTALYWYRQSLGQGLEFLIYFQGNSAPDKSGLPSDRFSAERTGGSVSTLTIQRTQQEDSAVYLCASSLTQATDTQYFGPGTRLTVL.

CDR3 protein: CASSEGGTRRPNEQFF. CDR3 coding DNA: TGTGCCAGCAGTGAAGGTGGGACTAGAAGGCCCAATGAGCAGTTCTTC. This chain links TRBV2 with TRBJ2-1, with 8 bases fitting TRBD2. The CDR3 runs to 16 residues. With V trimmed by 1 base and J by 6 bases, 8 bases remained unmatched. Germline V CDR1 and CDR2: SNHLY, FYNNEI.

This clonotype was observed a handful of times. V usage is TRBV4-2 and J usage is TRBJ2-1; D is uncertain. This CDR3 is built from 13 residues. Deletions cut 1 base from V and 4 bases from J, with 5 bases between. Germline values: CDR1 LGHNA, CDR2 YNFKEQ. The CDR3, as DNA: TGTGCCAGCAGCCAAGGTGTGTACAATGAGCAGTTCTTC. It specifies CASSQGVYNEQFF.

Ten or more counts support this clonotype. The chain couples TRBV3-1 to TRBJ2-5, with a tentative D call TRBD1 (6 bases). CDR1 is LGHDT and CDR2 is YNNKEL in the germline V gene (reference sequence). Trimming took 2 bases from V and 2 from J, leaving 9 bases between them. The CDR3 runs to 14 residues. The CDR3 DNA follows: TGTGCCAGCAGCCAAACAGGGTTGCAAGAGACCCAGTACTTC. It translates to CASSQTGLQETQYF.

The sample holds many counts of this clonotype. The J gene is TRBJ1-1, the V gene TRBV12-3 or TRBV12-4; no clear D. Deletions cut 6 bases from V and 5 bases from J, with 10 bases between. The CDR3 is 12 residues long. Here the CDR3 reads CASRPGGTEAFF. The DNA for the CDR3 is TGTGCCAGCAGACCTGGAGGAACTGAAGCTTTCTTT.

The CDR3 is CASSKANEKLFF. CDR3 DNA sequence: TGTGCCAGCAGCAAAGCTAATGAAAAACTGTTTTTT. The chain couples TRBV27 to TRBJ1-4; D gene uncertain. Trimming cost V 6 bases and J 3 bases, with 5 bases left between them. The germline gives CDR1 MNHEY, CDR2 SMNVEV (reference sequence). The CDR3 has 12 amino acids.

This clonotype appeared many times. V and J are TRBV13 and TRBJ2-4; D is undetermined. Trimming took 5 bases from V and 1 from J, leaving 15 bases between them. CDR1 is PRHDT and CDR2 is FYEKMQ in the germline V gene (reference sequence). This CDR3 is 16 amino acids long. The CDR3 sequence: CASSDWTAAAKNIQYF. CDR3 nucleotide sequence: TGTGCCAGCAGCGACTGGACGGCCGCGGCCAAAAACATTCAGTACTTC.

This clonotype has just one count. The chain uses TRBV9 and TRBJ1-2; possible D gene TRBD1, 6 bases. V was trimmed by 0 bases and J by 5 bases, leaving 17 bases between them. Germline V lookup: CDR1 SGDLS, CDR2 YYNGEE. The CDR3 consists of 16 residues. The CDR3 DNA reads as TGTGCCAGCAGCGTAGGGCCGCAGGGGTCATGGTATGGCTACACCTTC. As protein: CASSVGPQGSWYGYTF.

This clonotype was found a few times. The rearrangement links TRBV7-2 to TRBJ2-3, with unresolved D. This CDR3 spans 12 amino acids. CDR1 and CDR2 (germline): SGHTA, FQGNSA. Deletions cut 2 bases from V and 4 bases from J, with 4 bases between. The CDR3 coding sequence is TGTGCCAGCAGCTTAACCCCAGATACGCAGTATTTT. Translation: CASSLTPDTQYF.

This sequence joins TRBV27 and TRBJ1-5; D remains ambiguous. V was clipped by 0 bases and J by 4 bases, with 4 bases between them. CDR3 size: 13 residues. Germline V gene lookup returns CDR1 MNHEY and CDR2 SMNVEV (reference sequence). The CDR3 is CASSLSGNQPQHF. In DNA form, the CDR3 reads TGTGCCAGCAGTTTATCCGGGAATCAGCCCCAGCATTTT.

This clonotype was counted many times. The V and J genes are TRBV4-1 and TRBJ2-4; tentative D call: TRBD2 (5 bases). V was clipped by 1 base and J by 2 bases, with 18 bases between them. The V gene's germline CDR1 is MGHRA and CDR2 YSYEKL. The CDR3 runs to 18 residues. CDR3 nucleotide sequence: TGCGCCAGCAGCCAAGTCGGGCGGGCAATTGAGTCCAAAAACATTCAGTACTTC. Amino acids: CASSQVGRAIESKNIQYF.

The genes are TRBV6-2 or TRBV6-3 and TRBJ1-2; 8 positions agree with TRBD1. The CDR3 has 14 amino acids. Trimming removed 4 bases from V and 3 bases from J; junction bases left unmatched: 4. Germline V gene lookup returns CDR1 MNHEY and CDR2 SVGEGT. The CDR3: CASSSDRVDYGYTF. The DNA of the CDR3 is TGTGCCAGCAGTTCGGACAGGGTTGACTATGGCTACACCTTC.